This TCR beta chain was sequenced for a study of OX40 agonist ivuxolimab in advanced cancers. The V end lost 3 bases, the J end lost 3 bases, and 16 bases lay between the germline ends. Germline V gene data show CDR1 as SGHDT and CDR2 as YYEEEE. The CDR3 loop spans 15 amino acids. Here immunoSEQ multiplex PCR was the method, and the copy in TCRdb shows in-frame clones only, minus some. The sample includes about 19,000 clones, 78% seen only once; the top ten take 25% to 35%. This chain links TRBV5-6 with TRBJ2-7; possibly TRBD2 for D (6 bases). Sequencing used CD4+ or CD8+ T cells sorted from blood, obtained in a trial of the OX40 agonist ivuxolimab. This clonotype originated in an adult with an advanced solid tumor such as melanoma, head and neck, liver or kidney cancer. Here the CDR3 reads CASSWFPGVGYEQYF. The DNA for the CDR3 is TGTGCCAGCAGCTGGTTTCCGGGGGTTGGCTACGAGCAGTACTTC.